This T cell receptor beta chain was obtained from a study of vaccination effects on CD4 cells after COVID-19. General study findings and limits: Late in the post-vaccination period, infection-induced and vaccine-induced clones underwent marked clonal contraction.

Some clones are missing from TCRdb's copy, which holds only in-frame ones; the method was immunoSEQ multiplex PCR. The sample yields just under 45,000 clones, roughly four fifths seen once. J lost 5 bases, V lost 4 bases, and 11 bases had no gene match. CDR1 is MRHNA and CDR2 is SNTAGT in the germline V gene. The CDR3 is made up of 15 amino acids. Of note for this clone: Its antigen is undetermined.

Using viral peptide pools, the ViraFEST assay grew out antigen-specific CD4+ T cells prior to sequencing. Having been cultured for about 10 days, the cells underwent CD4+ T cell isolation. The vaccine recipients had no prior SARS-CoV-2 infection, with negative nucleocapsid antibodies. It was on days 3 and 7 that half the medium was replaced with IL-2 medium. The receptor's source is a human donor who received a COVID-19 vaccine. This chain uses TRBV6-4 with TRBJ2-7; 7 positions agree with TRBD1. The sample was CD4+ T cells from PBMCs cultured with SARS-CoV-2 spike peptides, taken before COVID-19 vaccination. CDR3 residues: CASSVLGQEVHEQYV. The CDR3 DNA is TGTGCCAGCAGTGTTCTTGGACAGGAGGTTCACGAGCAGTACGTC.